This T cell receptor beta chain was documented in a study of sequential checkpoint blockade in melanoma. About the research overall: Each arm's sequence ended with maintenance nivolumab.

The treatment was: randomized to nivolumab then ipilimumab (arm A) or the reverse (arm B). Sorted cells were live CD3+CD8+, lacking CD19 and CD56, from PBMCs. This clone has only a few counts. There are 13 residues in the CDR3. The V segment lost 4 bases and the J segment 3 bases; nucleotides outside the gene matches: 2. CDR1 is LNHDA, CDR2 SQIVND, per germline (reference sequence). Libraries were prepared by immunoSEQ multiplex PCR; TCRdb keeps only in-frame clonotypes and omits some of them. The table has about 20,000 clones, around 82% seen once; the top ten hold about 51%. This sequence originates from a human donor with melanoma. Sequencing was performed on CD8+ T cells sorted from blood (inferred from file names), taken from a patient given nivolumab and ipilimumab in sequence. The rearrangement joins TRBV19 to TRBJ1-1; 7 bases are shared with TRBD1. CDR3 nucleotide sequence: TGTGCCAGTAGTACGACAGGGTACACTGAAGCTTTCTTT. It is translated as CASSTTGYTEAFF.